The 5 T cell receptor beta chains listed next were all sequenced from one sample in a study of shared clonotypes between healthy human individuals. Profiled with immunoSEQ multiplex PCR; TCRdb holds only in-frame clones, not every one. The profile shows about 490,000 clones, roughly four fifths of them singletons. Sequencing was performed on PBMCs. These receptor sequences come from a middle-aged woman in good health. Some clones in this sample may be carry-over from other donors' samples.

This clone was seen a few times. The same CDR3 arises from other DNA sequences in this sample as well. V is TRBV28 and J is TRBJ1-5; D gene uncertain. CDR3 length: 12 amino acids. Germline V lookup: CDR1 MDHEN, CDR2 SYDVKM. Trimming removed 1 base from V and 6 bases from J, with 4 bases in between. The DNA for the CDR3 is TGTGCCAGCAGTTTATTGAGTCAGCCCCAGCATTTT. Its translation: CASSLLSQPQHF.

The genes are TRBV28 and TRBJ2-7, with 9 bases that match TRBD2. The CDR3 is 15 residues long. The ends lost 5 bases at V and 4 bases at J; junction bases unmatched: 9. Germline-derived CDR1 and CDR2 are MDHEN and SYDVKM. The CDR3 DNA reads TGTGCCAGCAGTCACAATAGCGGGAGTGTGTACGAGCAGTACTTC. Protein product: CASSHNSGSVYEQYF.

The chain is built from TRBV7-9 and TRBJ2-2; TRBD2 matches at 11 bases. Germline V gene sequence: CDR1 SEHNR, CDR2 FQNEAQ (reference sequence). The CDR3 covers 16 residues. The V and J ends lost 6 bases and 7 bases, in that order; junction bases with no gene match: 10. DNA for the CDR3: TGTGCCAGCAGACGAGGGACTAGCGGCGCTGGCGGGGAGCTGTTTTTT. It specifies CASRRGTSGAGGELFF.

The chain has TRBV28 and TRBJ2-3; D tentatively fits TRBD1 or TRBD2 (6 bases each). The germline V gene has CDR1 MDHEN and CDR2 SYDVKM. The V end was cut by 5 bases, the J end by 1 base, with 13 bases between. The CDR3 has 15 amino acids. CDR3 nucleotide sequence: TGTGCCAGCAGTAAGAGGGGGGCGGGCACAGATACGCAGTATTTT. This encodes CASSKRGAGTDTQYF.

The chain has TRBV9 and TRBJ2-7; 9 bases fit TRBD2. The CDR3 extends over 17 amino acids. The germline CDR1 and CDR2 sequences are SGDLS and YYNGEE. Trimming took 2 bases from V and 7 from J; bases not matched to a gene: 16. In DNA, the CDR3 is TGTGCCAGCAGCGTTATCCCGAGGGCGGGAGGGAAAGGGGAGCAGTACTTC. Protein: CASSVIPRAGGKGEQYF.